This TCR beta chain comes out of a study of T cell responses to AZD1222 COVID-19 vaccine. The method was immunoSEQ multiplex PCR; TCRdb's version includes in-frame clones alone and lacks a portion of them. The table lists more than 95,000 clones, roughly nine tenths of them singletons, with 40% to 55% in the top ten. Germline-derived CDR1 and CDR2 are SNHLY and FYNNEI. The CDR3 sequence is 14 residues long. V trimming: 7 bases; J trimming: 5 bases; junction bases outside the gene matches: 7. This clone showed up just once. The V and J genes are TRBV2 and TRBJ1-4; 7 positions agree with TRBD1. The source is an adult who received the AZD1222 COVID-19 vaccine. Sequencing used peripheral blood, obtained 28 days after the second AZD1222 dose. CDR3 residues: CASTRGTANEKLFF. CDR3 nucleotides: TGTGCCAGCACTCGGGGGACAGCGAATGAAAAACTGTTTTTT.